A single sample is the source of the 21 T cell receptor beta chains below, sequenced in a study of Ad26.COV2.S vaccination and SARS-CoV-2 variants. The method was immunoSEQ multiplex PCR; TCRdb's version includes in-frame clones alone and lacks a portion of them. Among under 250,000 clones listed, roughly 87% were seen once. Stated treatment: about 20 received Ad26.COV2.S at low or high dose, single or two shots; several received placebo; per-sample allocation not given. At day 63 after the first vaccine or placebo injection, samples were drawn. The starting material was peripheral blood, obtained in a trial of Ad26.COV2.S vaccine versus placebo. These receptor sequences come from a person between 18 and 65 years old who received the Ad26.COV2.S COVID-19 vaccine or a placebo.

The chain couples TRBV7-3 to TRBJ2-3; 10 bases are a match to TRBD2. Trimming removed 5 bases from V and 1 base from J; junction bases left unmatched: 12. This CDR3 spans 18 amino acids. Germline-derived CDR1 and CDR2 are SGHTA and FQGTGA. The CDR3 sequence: CASSPSGSPWGRTDTQYF. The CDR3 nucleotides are TGTGCCAGCAGCCCTAGCGGGAGTCCGTGGGGCCGCACAGATACGCAGTATTTT.

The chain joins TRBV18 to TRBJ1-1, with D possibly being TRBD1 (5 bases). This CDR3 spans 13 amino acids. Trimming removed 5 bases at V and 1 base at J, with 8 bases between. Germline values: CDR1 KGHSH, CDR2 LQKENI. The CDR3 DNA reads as TGTGCCAGCTCATGGGGGAGGAACACTGAAGCTTTCTTT. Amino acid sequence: CASSWGRNTEAFF.

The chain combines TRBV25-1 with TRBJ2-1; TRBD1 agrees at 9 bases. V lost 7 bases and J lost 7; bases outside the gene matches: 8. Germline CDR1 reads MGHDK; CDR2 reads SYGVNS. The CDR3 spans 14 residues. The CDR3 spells CASTRDRVVNEQFF. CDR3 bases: TGTGCCAGCACCCGGGACAGGGTTGTGAATGAGCAGTTCTTC.

In nucleotides, the CDR3 is TGTGCCAGCAGCGAACATAGCGGACTACAGCAGTACGTC. Protein product: CASSEHSGLQQYV. The chain joins TRBV6-2 or TRBV6-3 to TRBJ2-7, with a possible D match to TRBD2 (6 bases). V was clipped by 6 bases and J by 8 bases, with 17 bases between them. Germline loops: CDR1 MNHEY, CDR2 SVGEGT. This CDR3 comprises 13 residues.

This CDR3 is CASSPQALGNTGELFF. The CDR3 coding sequence is TGTGCCAGCAGCCCACAGGCGCTAGGGAACACCGGGGAGCTGTTTTTT. The V call is TRBV7-8, the J call TRBJ2-2; maybe TRBD1 (5 bases). V gave up 5 bases and J gave up 1 base, with 14 bases separating them. The germline V gene has CDR1 SGHVS and CDR2 FQNEAQ. CDR3 size: 16 residues.

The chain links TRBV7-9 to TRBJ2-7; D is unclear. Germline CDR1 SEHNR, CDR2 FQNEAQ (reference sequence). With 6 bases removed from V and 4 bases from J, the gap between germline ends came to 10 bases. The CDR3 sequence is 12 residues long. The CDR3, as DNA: TGTGCCAGCAGTGGGTTTACTTACGAGCAGTACTTC. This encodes CASSGFTYEQYF.

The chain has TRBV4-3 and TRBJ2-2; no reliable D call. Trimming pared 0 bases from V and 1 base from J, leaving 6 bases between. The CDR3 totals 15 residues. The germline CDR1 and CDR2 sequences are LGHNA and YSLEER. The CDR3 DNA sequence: TGCGCCAGCAGCCAAGAGCGAGTGAACACCGGGGAGCTGTTTTTT. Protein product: CASSQERVNTGELFF.

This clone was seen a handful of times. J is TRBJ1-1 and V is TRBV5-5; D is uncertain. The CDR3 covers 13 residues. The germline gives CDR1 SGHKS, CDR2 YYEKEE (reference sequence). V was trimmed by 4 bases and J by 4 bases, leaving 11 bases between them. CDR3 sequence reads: CASSPHVGTEAFF. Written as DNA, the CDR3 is TGTGCCAGCAGCCCGCACGTGGGCACTGAAGCTTTCTTT.

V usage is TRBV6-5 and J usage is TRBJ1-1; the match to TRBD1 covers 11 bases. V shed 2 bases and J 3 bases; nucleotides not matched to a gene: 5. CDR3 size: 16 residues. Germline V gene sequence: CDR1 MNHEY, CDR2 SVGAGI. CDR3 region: CASSYDGQGAYTEAFF. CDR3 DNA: TGTGCCAGCAGTTACGACGGACAGGGGGCTTACACTGAAGCTTTCTTT.

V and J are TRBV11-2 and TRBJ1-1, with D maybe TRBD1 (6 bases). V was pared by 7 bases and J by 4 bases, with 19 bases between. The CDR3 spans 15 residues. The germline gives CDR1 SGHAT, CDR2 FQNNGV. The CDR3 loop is CASTVIRGAGTEAFF. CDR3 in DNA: TGTGCCAGCACCGTAATCCGGGGGGCAGGCACTGAAGCTTTCTTT.

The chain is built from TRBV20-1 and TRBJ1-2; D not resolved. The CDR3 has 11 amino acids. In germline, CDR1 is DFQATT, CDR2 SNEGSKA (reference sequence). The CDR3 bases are TGCAGCATCCGGGAGCGGGGTGGCTACACCTTC. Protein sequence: CSIRERGGYTF.

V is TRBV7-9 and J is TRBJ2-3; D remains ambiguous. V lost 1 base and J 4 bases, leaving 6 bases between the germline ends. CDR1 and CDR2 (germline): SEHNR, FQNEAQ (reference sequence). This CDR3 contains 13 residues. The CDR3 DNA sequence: TGTGCCAGCAGCTTAGAGGCCTCAGATACGCAGTATTTT. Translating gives CASSLEASDTQYF.

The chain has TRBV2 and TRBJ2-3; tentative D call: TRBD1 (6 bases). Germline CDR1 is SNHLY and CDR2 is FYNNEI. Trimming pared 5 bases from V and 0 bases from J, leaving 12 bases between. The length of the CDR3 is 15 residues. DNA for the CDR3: TGTGCCAGCAGTCCGGACAGAATCAGCACAGATACGCAGTATTTT. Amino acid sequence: CASSPDRISTDTQYF. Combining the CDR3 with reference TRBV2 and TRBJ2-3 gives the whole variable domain EPEVTQTPSHQVTQMGQEVILRCVPISNHLYFYWYRQILGQKVEFLVSFYNNEISEKSEIFDDQFSVERPDGSNFTLKIRSTKLEDSAMYFCASSPDRISTDTQYFGPGTRLTVL.

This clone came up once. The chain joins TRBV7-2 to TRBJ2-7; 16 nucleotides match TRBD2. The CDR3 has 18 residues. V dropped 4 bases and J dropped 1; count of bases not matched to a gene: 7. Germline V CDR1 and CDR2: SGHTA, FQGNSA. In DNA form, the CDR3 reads TGTGCCAGCAGCTGGGGACTAGCGGGGGGGATCGGATCCTACGAGCAGTACTTC. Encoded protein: CASSWGLAGGIGSYEQYF.

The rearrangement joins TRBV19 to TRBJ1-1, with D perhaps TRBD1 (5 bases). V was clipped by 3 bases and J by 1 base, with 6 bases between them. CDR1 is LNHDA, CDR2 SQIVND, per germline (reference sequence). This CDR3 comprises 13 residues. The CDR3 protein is CASSMGRNTEAFF. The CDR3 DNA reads TGTGCCAGTAGTATGGGACGGAACACTGAAGCTTTCTTT.

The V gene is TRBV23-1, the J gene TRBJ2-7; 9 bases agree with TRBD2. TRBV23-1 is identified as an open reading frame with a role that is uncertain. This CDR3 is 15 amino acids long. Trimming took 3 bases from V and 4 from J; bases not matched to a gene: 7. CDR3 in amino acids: CASSHRSGSSYEQYV. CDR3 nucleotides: TGCGCCAGCAGTCACCGTAGCGGGAGTAGTTACGAGCAGTACGTC.

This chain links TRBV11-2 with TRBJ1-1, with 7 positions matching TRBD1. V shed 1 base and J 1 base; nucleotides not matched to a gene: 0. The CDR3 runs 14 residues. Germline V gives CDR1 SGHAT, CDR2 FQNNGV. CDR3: CASSLGQGNTEAFF. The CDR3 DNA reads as TGTGCCAGCAGCTTAGGACAGGGGAACACTGAAGCTTTCTTT.

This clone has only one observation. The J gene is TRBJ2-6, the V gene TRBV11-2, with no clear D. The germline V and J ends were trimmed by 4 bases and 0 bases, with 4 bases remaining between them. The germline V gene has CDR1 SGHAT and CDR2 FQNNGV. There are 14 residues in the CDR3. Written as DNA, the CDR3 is TGTGCCAGCAGCTACACCTCTGGGGCCAACGTCCTGACTTTC. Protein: CASSYTSGANVLTF.

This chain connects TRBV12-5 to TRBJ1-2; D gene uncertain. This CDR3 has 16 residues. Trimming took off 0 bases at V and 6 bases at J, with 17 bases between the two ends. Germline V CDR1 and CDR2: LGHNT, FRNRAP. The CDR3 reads CASGLVLGKWENGYTF. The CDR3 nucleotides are TGTGCTAGTGGTTTGGTACTTGGAAAGTGGGAAAATGGCTACACCTTC.

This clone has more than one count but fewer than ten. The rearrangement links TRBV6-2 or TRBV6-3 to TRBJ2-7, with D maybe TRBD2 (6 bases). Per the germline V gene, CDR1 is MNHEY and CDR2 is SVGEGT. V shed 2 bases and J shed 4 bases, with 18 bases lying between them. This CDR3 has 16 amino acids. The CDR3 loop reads CASSYTPRRGEYEQYV. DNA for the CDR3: TGTGCCAGCAGTTACACCCCGCGGAGGGGCGAATACGAGCAGTACGTC.

Here the CDR3 DNA reads TGTGCCAGCAGCCCCAAAGGACTAGCGGGAGAGGAGCAGTTCTTC. Encoded protein: CASSPKGLAGEEQFF. The chain joins TRBV7-3 to TRBJ2-1; 13 nucleotides line up with TRBD2. Germline assignment: CDR1 SGHTA and CDR2 FQGTGA. This CDR3 spans 15 amino acids. Germline trimming cut 5 bases from V and 10 bases from J; bases unmatched to any gene: 8. Combining the CDR3 with reference TRBV7-3 and TRBJ2-1 gives the whole variable domain GAGVSQTPSNKVTEKGKYVELRCDPISGHTALYWYRQSLGQGPEFLIYFQGTGAADDSGLPNDRFFAVRPEGSVSTLKIQRTERGDSAVYLCASSPKGLAGEEQFFGPGTRLTVL.